Here is one T cell receptor beta chain with its context. Its antigen is still unknown. The sample comes from a study of OX40 agonist ivuxolimab in advanced cancers. Findings and caveats of the study: Doses of 0.1 to 3.0 mg/kg were accompanied by clonal expansion of CD4+ and CD8+ blood T cells by week 6.

Repertoires were generated with immunoSEQ multiplex PCR, while TCRdb's copy carries only in-frame clones and drops some. Among 50,000 or so clones listed, roughly nine tenths were seen once. The CDR3 consists of 16 residues. Germline V gene data show CDR1 as ENHRY and CDR2 as SYGVKD. Between the trimmed V and J ends, which lost 5 bases and 3 bases, there was a span of 19 bases. This sequence joins TRBV10-3 and TRBJ1-2, with D possibly TRBD1 on 5 matching bases. The sequence was collected from an adult with an advanced solid tumor such as melanoma, head and neck, liver or kidney cancer. The specimen comprised CD4+ or CD8+ T cells sorted from blood, sampled in a trial of the OX40 agonist ivuxolimab. CDR3 sequence: CAISSGPLKEDYGYTF. In nucleotides, the CDR3 is TGTGCCATCAGTTCAGGGCCCCTTAAAGAGGACTATGGCTACACCTTC.